Below are 5 T cell receptor beta chains sequenced from a single sample in a study of blood T cell repertoires in COVID-19. Sequencing was performed with immunoSEQ multiplex PCR; in TCRdb, only in-frame clones are kept and a portion is missing. The data contain under 150,000 clones, more than 65% of them singletons. Sequencing used peripheral blood. These receptors came from a man aged 55 to 70 with acute or convalescent COVID-19.

The chain carries TRBV5-1 and TRBJ2-7, with D possibly being TRBD1 (5 bases). This CDR3 has 12 residues. Per the germline V gene, CDR1 is SGHRS and CDR2 is YFSETQ. Trimming cost V 5 bases and J 4 bases, with 10 bases left between them. The CDR3 DNA follows: TGCGCCAGCAGGGAAGGGGTGTACGAGCAGTACTTC. This gives the protein CASREGVYEQYF.

The chain is built from TRBV19 and TRBJ2-7; 9 bases fit TRBD2. Germline V gene sequence: CDR1 LNHDA, CDR2 SQIVND (reference sequence). The CDR3 covers 15 residues. V shed 3 bases, J shed 3 bases, and the junction held 6 bases outside the gene matches. The CDR3 DNA is TGTGCCAGTAGTATCGAGGCTAGCGGGAACTACGAGCAGTACTTC. It is translated as CASSIEASGNYEQYF.

This chain links TRBV7-8 with TRBJ2-3; 15 positions agree with TRBD2. The trim removed 0 bases at V and 6 bases at J, leaving 4 bases unmatched. This CDR3 has 17 residues. From germline, CDR1 is SGHVS and CDR2 FQNEAQ. Written as DNA, the CDR3 is TGTGCCAGCAGCTTAGCGAGAGGACTAGCGGGAGGGGATACGCAGTATTTT. It yields the protein CASSLARGLAGGDTQYF.

The chain recombines TRBV11-3 with TRBJ2-5; possible D gene TRBD1, 5 bases. The CDR3 spans 15 residues. The V gene's germline CDR1 is SGHNT and CDR2 YENEEA. V shed 1 base and J shed 3 bases, with 12 bases lying between them. CDR3 in amino acids: CASSLGMQGKETQYF. CDR3 bases: TGTGCCAGCAGCTTAGGGATGCAGGGAAAAGAGACCCAGTACTTC.

V and J are TRBV11-2 and TRBJ2-7; possible D gene TRBD1, 6 bases. Germline-derived CDR1 and CDR2 are SGHAT and FQNNGV. Trimming took 0 bases from V and 4 from J, leaving 16 bases between them. The CDR3 contains 16 residues. The CDR3: CASSLDRGGAWYEQYF. Written as DNA, the CDR3 is TGTGCCAGCAGCTTAGATCGAGGGGGAGCTTGGTACGAGCAGTACTTC.